One and the same sample provided the 26 T cell receptor beta chains below, sequenced in a study of CD8+ T cells in alopecia areata. Described treatment: oral pan-JAK inhibitor, 5-10 mg twice daily. Following extraction, RNA underwent reverse transcription to cDNA, which served as the sequencing template. Produced via immunoSEQ multiplex PCR; TCRdb's table is partial and in-frame only. The data contain about 90,000 clones, roughly 40% of them singletons. This specimen consisted of CD8+ T cells sorted from blood, obtained at week 24, from a patient treated with tofacitinib. Receptor source: a human donor with alopecia areata.

This clone has a handful of counts. The chain recombines TRBV7-9 with TRBJ2-2; TRBD1 matches 7 bases. The V segment lost 5 bases and the J segment 1 base; nucleotides outside the gene matches: 7. This CDR3 is 16 amino acids long. The germline CDR1 and CDR2 sequences are SEHNR and FQNEAQ (reference sequence). CDR3 protein: CASSPTGTVNTGELFF. The CDR3 nucleotides are TGTGCCAGCAGCCCTACCGGGACAGTGAACACCGGGGAGCTGTTTTTT.

The V gene is TRBV19, the J gene TRBJ2-2; tentatively, D is TRBD1 (5 bases). The V and J ends lost 9 bases and 6 bases respectively, with 17 bases between them. This CDR3 is built from 14 residues. Germline V gene sequence: CDR1 LNHDA, CDR2 SQIVND (reference sequence). CDR3: CASLHPGISGELFF. The CDR3 DNA follows: TGTGCCAGCCTTCACCCAGGGATCTCCGGGGAGCTGTTTTTT.

V gene TRBV19 combines with J gene TRBJ2-2, with TRBD2 identical over 8 bases. The CDR3 runs 18 residues. Unmatched junction bases numbered 19, after V lost 9 bases and J lost 4 bases. The germline V gene has CDR1 LNHDA and CDR2 SQIVND (reference sequence). The CDR3 DNA follows: TGTGCCAGGATGAGGGAGATGACAAGCGGGAGACCCACCGGGGAGCTGTTTTTT. Translation: CARMREMTSGRPTGELFF.

The V and J genes are TRBV11-2 and TRBJ1-2; TRBD1 might be the D (5 bases). Germline lookup yields CDR1 SGHAT and CDR2 FQNNGV. The CDR3 has 13 amino acids. V lost 1 base, J lost 6 bases, and 9 bases lay in between. CDR3 in DNA: TGTGCCAGCAGCTTAGTGGGGGGAAATGGCTACACCTTC. Its translation: CASSLVGGNGYTF. Full variable domain (rest looked up from reference TRBV11-2 and TRBJ1-2): EAGVAQSPRYKIIEKRQSVAFWCNPISGHATLYWYQQILGQGPKLLIQFQNNGVVDDSQLPKDRFSAERLKGVDSTLKIQPAKLEDSAVYLCASSLVGGNGYTFGSGTRLTVV.

This chain links TRBV25-1 with TRBJ2-7; 8 bases match TRBD1. CDR3 length equals 16 residues. Germline V gives CDR1 MGHDK, CDR2 SYGVNS. The J segment lost 5 bases and the V segment lost 3 bases, leaving 12 bases of the junction unmatched. CDR3: CASSDLGQGKYDEQYF. The CDR3 nucleotides are TGTGCCAGCAGTGACCTAGGACAGGGTAAATATGACGAGCAGTACTTC.

This clone has a handful of counts. The chain uses TRBV2 and TRBJ2-6; D is perhaps TRBD1 (5 bases). V was pared by 4 bases and J by 0 bases, with 16 bases between. Germline V gene lookup returns CDR1 SNHLY and CDR2 FYNNEI. This CDR3 is built from 18 residues. CDR3 residues: CASSGVWQGSSGANVLTF. For the CDR3, the DNA is TGTGCCAGCAGTGGAGTCTGGCAGGGCAGCTCTGGGGCCAACGTCCTGACTTTC.

This clone turned up a few times. The V and J genes are TRBV9 and TRBJ2-1; 12 bases line up with TRBD2. Germline CDR1 and CDR2: SGDLS and YYNGEE. J gave up 4 bases and V 3 bases, and 5 bases lay outside the gene matches. The CDR3 totals 16 residues. The CDR3 coding sequence is TGTGCCAGCAGCGGCGCCGGGACTAGCGGGTACAATGAGCAGTTCTTC. It encodes CASSGAGTSGYNEQFF. Using reference TRBV9 and TRBJ2-1 for the parts outside the CDR3, the full variable domain is DSGVTQTPKHLITATGQRVTLRCSPRSGDLSVYWYQQSLDQGLQFLIQYYNGEERAKGNILERFSAQQFPDLHSELNLSSLELGDSALYFCASSGAGTSGYNEQFFGPGTRLTVL.

V and J are TRBV28 and TRBJ2-5, with 10 bases matching TRBD1. J was trimmed by 5 bases and V by 7 bases; bases with no gene match: 7. Germline CDR1 is MDHEN and CDR2 is SYDVKM. This CDR3 is built from 14 residues. The CDR3 region has the DNA TGTGCCAGCACCGAGACAGGGGGCCCGGAGACCCAGTACTTC. Protein product: CASTETGGPETQYF.

Concerning this clone itself: The sample contains more than one DNA sequence encoding this CDR3. This rearrangement joins TRBV30 to TRBJ1-2; no definite D call. V lost 0 bases to trimming and J lost 4 bases, with 9 bases between them. Germline assignment: CDR1 GTSNPN and CDR2 SVGIG (reference sequence). The CDR3 has 13 residues. The CDR3 protein is CAWSVGGGYGYTF. CDR3 coding DNA: TGTGCCTGGAGTGTAGGTGGCGGCTATGGCTACACCTTC.

This clone was seen a handful of times. This chain connects TRBV27 to TRBJ1-4, with no clear D. CDR3 length: 13 residues. CDR1 and CDR2 (germline): MNHEY, SMNVEV (reference sequence). The V and J ends lost 0 bases and 6 bases respectively, with 5 bases between them. The CDR3 DNA follows: TGTGCCAGCAGTTTATCGGCCGATGAAAAACTGTTTTTT. Residues: CASSLSADEKLFF.

V usage is TRBV30 and J usage is TRBJ2-1; D is perhaps TRBD2 (6 bases). The CDR3 loop spans 15 amino acids. V was shortened by 0 bases and J by 4 bases, with 13 bases between the two germline ends. Germline CDR1 reads GTSNPN; CDR2 reads SVGIG (reference sequence). The CDR3 sequence is CAWSVFPEGYNEQFF. CDR3 coding DNA: TGTGCCTGGAGTGTCTTCCCGGAGGGGTACAATGAGCAGTTCTTC.

This clone was detected only a few times. The chain is built from TRBV11-2 and TRBJ2-7; perhaps D is TRBD1 or TRBD2 (5 bases each). The V gene lost 5 bases and the J gene lost 0 bases, with 14 bases spanning the gap. There are 15 residues in the CDR3. Germline CDR1 is SGHAT and CDR2 is FQNNGV. The CDR3 region is CASSSSGTASYEQYF. The CDR3 region has the DNA TGTGCCAGCAGCAGCTCCGGGACGGCCTCCTACGAGCAGTACTTC. Based on the CDR3 plus reference TRBV11-2 and TRBJ2-7, the full variable domain is EAGVAQSPRYKIIEKRQSVAFWCNPISGHATLYWYQQILGQGPKLLIQFQNNGVVDDSQLPKDRFSAERLKGVDSTLKIQPAKLEDSAVYLCASSSSGTASYEQYFGPGTRLTVT.

The J gene is TRBJ2-7, the V gene TRBV27; 7 nucleotides line up with TRBD1. The CDR3 extends over 15 amino acids. Germline V gene lookup returns CDR1 MNHEY and CDR2 SMNVEV (reference sequence). The V and J ends lost 3 bases and 4 bases, in that order; junction bases with no gene match: 9. CDR3 nucleotides: TGTGCCAGCAGTTTCGGCACAGGGGAAAGTTACGAGCAGTACTTC. Encoded protein: CASSFGTGESYEQYF.

The rearrangement uses TRBV4-2 and TRBJ1-2; a weak D match, TRBD1 (6 bases). The germline gives CDR1 LGHNA, CDR2 YNFKEQ. Trimming pared 4 bases from V and 4 bases from J, leaving 19 bases between. The CDR3 length is 16 residues. Here the CDR3 reads CASSPLGGTGAYGYTF. The DNA of the CDR3 is TGTGCCAGCAGCCCATTAGGGGGTACAGGAGCCTATGGCTACACCTTC.

The J gene is TRBJ2-1, the V gene TRBV4-1; 8 nucleotides align to TRBD2. The CDR3 length is 16 residues. Trimming took 0 bases from V and 4 from J; bases not matched to a gene: 5. Germline CDR1 and CDR2: MGHRA and YSYEKL. CDR3 loop: CASSQDVASGYNEQFF. The CDR3 nucleotides read TGCGCCAGCAGCCAAGATGTGGCTAGCGGGTACAATGAGCAGTTCTTC.

The chain recombines TRBV27 with TRBJ2-2; D is perhaps TRBD1 or TRBD2 (8 bases each). The germline V gene has CDR1 MNHEY and CDR2 SMNVEV (reference sequence). This CDR3 region has 15 residues. V gave up 4 bases and J gave up 7 bases, with 16 bases separating them. In nucleotides, the CDR3 is TGTGCCAGCAGTTCTGGTAGCGGGACAGGCGGGGAGCTGTTTTTT. This encodes CASSSGSGTGGELFF.

The V and J genes are TRBV7-8 and TRBJ2-3; tentatively, D is TRBD1 (6 bases). V was shortened by 1 base and J by 3 bases, with 11 bases between the two germline ends. This CDR3 is 15 amino acids long. Germline V CDR1 and CDR2: SGHVS, FQNEAQ. CDR3 nucleotides: TGTGCCAGCAGCTTAGTTCGAGGGGGAACAGATACGCAGTATTTT. Its translation: CASSLVRGGTDTQYF.

The chain uses TRBV6-5 and TRBJ1-1, with 10 bases that match TRBD1. The CDR3 has 14 amino acids. The ends lost 4 bases at V and 5 bases at J; junction bases unmatched: 4. Germline V lookup: CDR1 MNHEY, CDR2 SVGAGI. Written as DNA, the CDR3 is TGTGCCAGCAGTTTAACGGACAGGGGGACTGAAGCTTTCTTT. This gives the protein CASSLTDRGTEAFF.

A few counts support this clone. The V gene is TRBV7-2, the J gene TRBJ2-1, with TRBD2 identical over 10 bases. After removal of 4 bases from V and 3 bases from J, the junction contained 3 bases not matched to a gene. Germline V gene lookup returns CDR1 SGHTA and CDR2 FQGNSA. The CDR3 covers 15 residues. The chain's CDR3 is CASSSGLAVYNEQFF. The CDR3, as DNA: TGTGCCAGCAGCTCCGGACTAGCGGTCTACAATGAGCAGTTCTTC.

The chain has TRBV9 and TRBJ2-1, with D perhaps TRBD1 or TRBD2 (5 bases each). CDR3 length: 15 amino acids. Trimming removed 3 bases from V and 8 bases from J, with 18 bases in between. Germline assignment: CDR1 SGDLS and CDR2 YYNGEE. CDR3 bases: TGTGCCAGCAGCGAGACCGGGGCCGCAGGCGATGAGCAGTTCTTC. This gives the protein CASSETGAAGDEQFF.

The chain joins TRBV29-1 to TRBJ2-5, with D maybe TRBD1 (6 bases). TRBJ2-7 matches the DNA end more closely, so the J call is doubtful. Germline loops: CDR1 SQVTM, CDR2 ANQGSEA. CDR3 length: 11 amino acids. This CDR3 reads CSGRTAYEQYF. CDR3 DNA sequence: TGCAGCGGAAGGACAGCCTACGAGCAGTACTTC.

The V gene is TRBV13, the J gene TRBJ2-1; tentative D call: TRBD2 (6 bases). Trimming left V 0 bases short and J 2 bases short, with 11 bases between. Germline lookup yields CDR1 PRHDT and CDR2 FYEKMQ (reference sequence). The CDR3 extends over 16 amino acids. CDR3 amino acids: CASSLGLAVTYNEQFF. DNA of the CDR3: TGTGCCAGCAGCTTAGGATTAGCGGTTACCTACAATGAGCAGTTCTTC.

V usage is TRBV9 and J usage is TRBJ2-5; D not resolved. Trimming removed 0 bases at V and 4 bases at J, with 10 bases between. Germline CDR1 reads SGDLS; CDR2 reads YYNGEE. The CDR3 runs to 14 residues. In DNA, the CDR3 is TGTGCCAGCAGCGTAGGGTTGGTTGCAGAGACCCAGTACTTC. This sequence encodes CASSVGLVAETQYF.

The chain uses TRBV4-1 and TRBJ2-7; TRBD1 matches at 8 bases. Looked up from germline, CDR1 is MGHRA and CDR2 is YSYEKL. CDR3 size: 15 residues. V lost 4 bases to trimming and J lost 0 bases; unmatched junction nucleotides: 5. The chain's CDR3 is CASSLGTGLSYEQYF. The DNA for the CDR3 is TGCGCCAGCAGCCTTGGGACAGGCCTCTCCTACGAGCAGTACTTC.

This clone was seen more than once but under ten times. This chain connects TRBV4-1 to TRBJ2-1; 9 nucleotides align to TRBD2. V was clipped by 5 bases and J by 7 bases; unmatched bases: 6. CDR1 is MGHRA, CDR2 YSYEKL, per germline. The CDR3 consists of 14 residues. The CDR3 here is CASSGASGTNEQFF. For the CDR3, the DNA is TGCGCCAGCAGCGGGGCTAGCGGGACGAATGAGCAGTTCTTC.

There are a few counts of this clone. The chain employs TRBV4-2 and TRBJ1-1, with D hard to call. The germline CDR1 and CDR2 sequences are LGHNA and YNFKEQ. CDR3 length equals 17 residues. The V end lost 4 bases, the J end lost 0 bases, and 18 bases lay between the germline ends. CDR3 coding DNA: TGTGCCAGCAGCCCCCGGCCCCCAGGACCTCTGAACACTGAAGCTTTCTTT. It specifies CASSPRPPGPLNTEAFF.